These 19 T cell receptor beta chains came from one sample sequenced in a study of post-analysis software for immune sequencing data. Study-wide results and caveats: Controls had lower frequencies than patients of roughly five TRBV segments, which included TRBV5-6, TRBV5-1 and TRBV20-1.

The TCR beta cDNA libraries carried unique molecular identifiers. One entry per CDR3 protein, called by TCRdb with MiXCR from the PCR reads. The sample records 550,000 to 700,000 distinct CDR3 sequences, 44% being singletons. Antigens for these TCRs are unknown. The source material was blood. Every receptor here comes from a girl aged 10-17 years with multiple sclerosis.

This chain links TRBV7-2 with TRBJ2-3; D unresolved. Germline CDR1 and CDR2: SGHTA and FQGNSA. V was trimmed by 6 bases and J by 6 bases, leaving 7 bases between them. The CDR3 is 11 residues long. The CDR3 sequence is CASSASDTQYF. The CDR3 DNA reads as TGTGCCAGCAGTGCCTCGGATACGCAGTATTTT.

The chain carries TRBV15 and TRBJ2-5; the match to TRBD2 covers 8 bases. V dropped 4 bases and J dropped 5; count of bases not matched to a gene: 3. CDR3 length: 13 residues. CDR1 is LNHNV, CDR2 YYDKDF, per germline (reference sequence). CDR3 nucleotides: TGTGCCACCAGCACGATAGCGGGGGAGACCCAGTACTTC. It specifies CATSTIAGETQYF.

The V call is TRBV4-1, the J call TRBJ2-7, with D possibly matching TRBD1 (5 bases). The CDR3 length is 17 residues. V lost 1 base, J lost 2 bases, and 18 bases lay in between. The germline gives CDR1 MGHRA, CDR2 YSYEKL. CDR3 DNA sequence: TGCGCCAGCAGCCAAGTTGGCCGGTCAGGGTGGACCTACGAGCAGTACTTC. Translating gives CASSQVGRSGWTYEQYF.

The chain is built from TRBV7-9 and TRBJ2-1; no clear D. CDR3 length: 15 amino acids. V was cut by 2 bases and J by 3 bases, with 11 bases left in between. In germline, CDR1 is SEHNR, CDR2 FQNEAQ (reference sequence). The CDR3 spells CASSLPGRLYNEQFF. For the CDR3, the DNA is TGTGCCAGCAGCTTACCGGGCCGACTCTACAATGAGCAGTTCTTC.

This clonotype occurred many times. The chain recombines TRBV12-3 or TRBV12-4 with TRBJ2-5, with D hard to call. The V and J ends lost 6 bases and 5 bases respectively, with 10 bases between them. CDR3 size: 12 residues. For the CDR3, the DNA is TGTGCCAGCAGGCAACCCCCCGAGACCCAGTACTTC. Protein: CASRQPPETQYF.

This clonotype was observed a handful of times. The chain combines TRBV2 with TRBJ2-5; 7 bases align to TRBD2. Trimming removed 8 bases from V and 2 bases from J; junction bases left unmatched: 8. Germline loops: CDR1 SNHLY, CDR2 FYNNEI. There are 14 residues in the CDR3. The CDR3 loop is CASGRAGEQETQYF. The CDR3 coding sequence is TGTGCCAGCGGTAGGGCGGGGGAGCAAGAGACCCAGTACTTC.

The chain carries TRBV4-1 and TRBJ2-3; tentatively, D is TRBD2 (5 bases). CDR3 length: 13 residues. Deletions cut 4 bases from V and 4 bases from J, with 9 bases between. From germline, CDR1 is MGHRA and CDR2 YSYEKL. The CDR3 coding sequence is TGCGCCAGCAGCCCAGGACTCCCAGATACGCAGTATTTT. As protein: CASSPGLPDTQYF.

The rearrangement uses TRBV10-3 and TRBJ2-3; 7 positions agree with TRBD1. CDR1 is ENHRY and CDR2 is SYGVKD in the germline V gene. The V gene end was trimmed by 0 bases and the J gene end by 4 bases; junction bases not matched to a gene: 13. The CDR3 is 18 residues long. For the CDR3, the DNA is TGTGCCATCAGTGAGTCGCCTGGGACAGCGCAATCATCAGATACGCAGTATTTT. As protein: CAISESPGTAQSSDTQYF.

This clonotype was detected only a few times. This chain connects TRBV7-9 to TRBJ2-3; D unclear. Germline V gene data show CDR1 as SEHNR and CDR2 as FQNEAQ (reference sequence). V was pared by 1 base and J by 6 bases, with 11 bases between. CDR3 length: 14 residues. CDR3 loop: CASSLGPLGDTQYF. The CDR3 nucleotides read TGTGCCAGCAGCTTAGGACCCTTGGGTGATACGCAGTATTTT.

This clonotype was detected only a few times. The rearrangement joins TRBV10-3 to TRBJ2-7; D remains unclear. V lost 0 bases, J lost 0 bases, and 6 bases lay in between. The CDR3 is made up of 14 amino acids. From germline, CDR1 is ENHRY and CDR2 SYGVKD. CDR3 DNA sequence: TGTGCCATCAGTGAGTCTAGCACCTCCTACGAGCAGTACTTC. Translation gives CAISESSTSYEQYF.

This clonotype was counted between two and nine times. CDR3 DNA sequence: TGTGCCAGCAGATATTTAGCGGGGTTCGACAATGAGCAGTTCTTC. The encoded protein is CASRYLAGFDNEQFF. The chain carries TRBV6-5 and TRBJ2-1; TRBD2 matches 8 bases. This CDR3 has 15 residues. Germline CDR1 MNHEY, CDR2 SVGAGI. V shed 6 bases and J 5 bases; nucleotides not matched to a gene: 9.

This chain links TRBV12-3 or TRBV12-4 with TRBJ2-7; a weak D match, TRBD2 (7 bases). The J call may be mistaken, given a closer DNA end match to TRBJ2-5. This CDR3 comprises 15 residues. CDR3 sequence (DNA): TGTGCCAGCAGTTTAACCAGGGGAGGGCTTGAGACCCAGTACTTC. It yields the protein CASSLTRGGLETQYF.

The chain joins TRBV7-8 to TRBJ2-1, with TRBD2 matching 8 bases. The CDR3 loop spans 15 amino acids. Germline-derived CDR1 and CDR2 are SGHVS and FQNEAQ. V lost 6 bases and J lost 5; bases outside the gene matches: 9. CDR3 loop: CASRFGTRSNNEQFF. The CDR3 DNA is TGTGCCAGCAGGTTTGGGACTAGGTCCAACAATGAGCAGTTCTTC.

A few counts support this clonotype. V gene TRBV5-1 combines with J gene TRBJ2-1, with D perhaps TRBD1 (6 bases). The ends were cut back, 7 bases at V and 14 bases at J, with 19 bases in the middle. Germline CDR1 is SGHRS and CDR2 is YFSETQ. CDR3 length equals 12 residues. In nucleotides, the CDR3 is TGCGCCAGCTCTCCGGACCAGGGGCTCGAGTTCTTC. Protein product: CASSPDQGLEFF.

This sequence joins TRBV7-9 and TRBJ2-3; 14 nucleotides line up with TRBD2. V lost 4 bases and J lost 4; bases outside the gene matches: 7. CDR3 size: 17 residues. CDR1 is SEHNR and CDR2 is FQNEAQ in the germline V gene (reference sequence). The CDR3 loop is CASSSRLAGGLSDTQYF. In nucleotides, the CDR3 is TGTGCCAGCAGCTCTAGACTAGCGGGGGGGCTTTCAGATACGCAGTATTTT.

This clonotype was counted only a few times. The V call is TRBV6-1, the J call TRBJ1-2; a possible D gene is TRBD1 (5 bases). Germline V CDR1 and CDR2: MNHNS, SASEGT. The CDR3 loop spans 14 amino acids. Trimming took off 2 bases at V and 7 bases at J, with 14 bases between the two ends. The CDR3 region is CASSESAGITGYTF. CDR3 sequence (DNA): TGTGCCAGCAGTGAATCGGCAGGGATAACTGGCTACACCTTC.

This rearrangement joins TRBV12-3 or TRBV12-4 to TRBJ1-6; weak D call: TRBD1 (5 bases). The CDR3 is made up of 15 amino acids. V was trimmed by 6 bases and J by 8 bases, leaving 17 bases between them. The CDR3 reads CASRPVQGGHSPLHF. The CDR3, as DNA: TGTGCCAGCAGACCCGTTCAGGGTGGTCATTCACCCCTCCACTTT.

A few counts support this clonotype. The V call is TRBV27, the J call TRBJ1-1; possibly TRBD1 for D (5 bases). Germline values: CDR1 MNHEY, CDR2 SMNVEV (reference sequence). Trimming left V 3 bases short and J 3 bases short, with 14 bases between. The CDR3 has 15 residues. The CDR3 spells CASSFDREPYTEAFF. CDR3 nucleotide sequence: TGTGCCAGCAGTTTTGACAGAGAACCTTACACTGAAGCTTTCTTT.

The chain recombines TRBV12-3 or TRBV12-4 with TRBJ2-7, with TRBD2 matching over 8 bases. With 6 bases clipped from V and 9 bases from J, the junction kept 13 bases outside the gene matches. The CDR3 is 14 residues long. The DNA for the CDR3 is TGTGCCAGCAGCCCCTCTAGCGGGTGGTCAAGGCAGTACTTC. It encodes CASSPSSGWSRQYF.